This T cell receptor beta chain was captured in a study of beta chain features in type 1 diabetes (dated by TCRdb to between 2017 and 2018). General notes on the study: Mean age, gender distribution, total cell number and subset yield did not differ between patients and healthy donors. A total of 107,917,701 sorted cells were examined across all samples, and the number of cells per subset was strongly correlated with RNA yield. In the study, TCRB repertoires of sorted circulating CD4+ T cell subsets from recently diagnosed type 1 diabetes patients were compared with those of matched healthy donors. Naive and central memory subsets were obtained from all 30 or so donors, but regulatory and stem cell-like memory subsets were isolated from only 8 patients and roughly 8 healthy donors. General findings and caveats noted by the study authors: Type 1 diabetes patients showed a moderate but significant shortening of TCRB CDR3 length in all four CD4+ subsets. Because cDNA was sequenced instead of genomic DNA, activated cells with high expression could be over-represented, although the groups did not differ in activation or CD3 levels. Naive, central memory and regulatory TCRB repertoires appeared to be more similar among patients than among healthy donors. At VDJ recombination sites, patients with type 1 diabetes made fewer insertions and deleted more nucleotides, a pattern implying thymic rearrangement abnormalities. Shorter templates might be favored by PCR, yet because patient and control samples were amplified and corrected together, any such skew would affect both groups equally. Only small numbers of individuals were included in the HLA sub-analyses, which left unresolved whether HLA type had any influence on TCRB rearrangement.

The entire amount of isolated RNA was reverse transcribed using the High Capacity cDNA Reverse Transcription Kit, so the sequenced TCRB transcripts were expressed ones. Naive, central memory and regulatory T cell samples underwent deep immunoSEQ sequencing, averaging about 3.57 million total reads per sample. Sorted cells were lysed in RLT buffer, and RNA was extracted using DNase-treated RNeasy Micro or Mini kits according to cell number. Each cell subset was processed separately to prevent cross-contamination, with patient and healthy donor samples processed together. TCRB sequences were amplified from cDNA with the immunoSEQ multiplex PCR, producing 87-bp fragments spanning the CDR3 region. Sequencing of the amplicons was done on the Illumina HiSeq platform. From the authors' description of their analysis: PCR bias was corrected computationally using synthetic template baselines, and reads within Hamming distance 2 were collapsed, with unmergeable singletons discarded. Reads were aligned against IMGT to assign V, D and J genes, CDR3 length and insertions or deletions at six rearrangement sites. Within each subset, clonotype counts were normalized to the number of sorted cells before true diversity and Gini coefficients were calculated with the tcR R package. Repertoire sharing was quantified using the overlap coefficient calculated on TCRB nucleotide sequences. What TCRdb holds here is the immuneACCESS table cut down to in-frame rearrangements. Part of the clones is not present; checked against another copy, under half of the missing clones reflect an unresolved V gene, and the others are unexplained. V, J and clone size derive from that table, while D and trimming were established from the DNA sequence. This sample comprises roughly 290,000 clones, roughly 8% of them detected only once. More than 0.9% of the sample is held by the ten biggest clonotypes.

Details on this clone: There is no known antigen for this receptor. No base quality information exists; no much larger clone differs at one position.

Each donor gave one peripheral blood draw, roughly 0.11 L on average, collected into heparinised tubes. A BD FACSAria II was used to sort naive, central memory, regulatory and stem cell-like memory CD4+ T cells with a panel that included CD45RO, CCR7, CD25, CD127, CD95 and CD27. Every sorted population had a purity above 98%. PBMCs were isolated right away by Lymphoprep density gradient centrifugation and were stained directly, without culture. Samples were stained and sorted in pairs, with one healthy donor and one patient per experiment, so that batch effects were minimized. V drops 3 bases and J drops 7 bases, leaving 16 bases in between. The CDR3 runs 15 amino acids, cysteine and phenylalanine included. The CDR3 DNA has 45 bases and is translated from base 1. The germline V gene sets CDR1 to SGHAT and CDR2 to FQNNGV.

This TCR was sampled from a woman under 30 in good health. The sequenced sample was central memory CD4+ T cells from blood. The chain couples TRBV11-2 to TRBJ2-1, with the identity of the D gene unclear. This receptor carries the CDR3 CASSFTVTGGNEQFF. The sequenced DNA is TGTGCCAGCAGCTTTACGGTGACGGGTGGGAATGAGCAGTTCTTC.